The 2 T cell receptor beta chains given below trace back to one sample, sequenced in a study of blood T cells in healthy people across ages. A second about 7 to 12 cycle PCR used barcoded and J-beta primers. TCRdb ran MiXCR on the 5' RACE reads and lists one entry per CDR3 protein. The data show about 680,000 distinct CDR3 sequences, with 49% seen just once and 30% to 35% held by the top ten. The sequencing sample was made of blood. The receptor source for this set is a woman in her sixties in good health.

V gene TRBV28 combines with J gene TRBJ2-6; perhaps D is TRBD1 or TRBD2 (5 bases each). Germline V gene lookup returns CDR1 MDHEN and CDR2 SYDVKM. CDR3 size: 14 residues. The V end was cut by 6 bases, the J end by 3 bases, with 9 bases between. The CDR3 DNA follows: TGTGCCAGCAGCGGGGCGGATGGGGCCAACGTCCTGACTTTC. The encoded protein is CASSGADGANVLTF. Looking up the rest from reference TRBV28 and TRBJ2-6 gives the full variable domain: DVKVTQSSRYLVKRTGEKVFLECVQDMDHENMFWYRQDPGLGLRLIYFSYDVKMKEKGDIPEGYSVSREKKERFSLILESASTNQTSMYLCASSGADGANVLTFGAGSRLTVL.

In its sample, this clonotype was seen a few times. This sequence joins TRBV25-1 and TRBJ2-5; TRBD2 matches at 7 bases. The CDR3 extends over 15 amino acids. With V trimmed by 1 base and J by 1 base, 3 bases remained unmatched. Germline loops: CDR1 MGHDK, CDR2 SYGVNS. The CDR3 coding sequence is TGTGCCAGCAGTGAATTGGGAGGGGCCCAAGAGACCCAGTACTTC. Residues: CASSELGGAQETQYF.